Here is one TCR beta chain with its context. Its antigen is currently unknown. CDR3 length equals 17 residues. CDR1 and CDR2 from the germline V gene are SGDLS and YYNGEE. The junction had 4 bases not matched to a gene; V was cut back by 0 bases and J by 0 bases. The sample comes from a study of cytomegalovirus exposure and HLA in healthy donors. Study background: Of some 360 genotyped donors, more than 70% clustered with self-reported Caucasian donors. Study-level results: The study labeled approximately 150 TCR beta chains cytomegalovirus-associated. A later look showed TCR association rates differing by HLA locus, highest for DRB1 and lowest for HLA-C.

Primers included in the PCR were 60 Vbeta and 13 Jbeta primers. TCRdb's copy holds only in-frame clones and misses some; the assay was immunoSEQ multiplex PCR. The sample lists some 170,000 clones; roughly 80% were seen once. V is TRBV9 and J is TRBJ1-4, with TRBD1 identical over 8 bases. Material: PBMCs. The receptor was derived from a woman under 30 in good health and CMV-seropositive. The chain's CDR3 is CASSVGDRFATNEKLFF. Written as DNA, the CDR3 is TGTGCCAGCAGCGTAGGGGACAGGTTTGCAACTAATGAAAAACTGTTTTTT.